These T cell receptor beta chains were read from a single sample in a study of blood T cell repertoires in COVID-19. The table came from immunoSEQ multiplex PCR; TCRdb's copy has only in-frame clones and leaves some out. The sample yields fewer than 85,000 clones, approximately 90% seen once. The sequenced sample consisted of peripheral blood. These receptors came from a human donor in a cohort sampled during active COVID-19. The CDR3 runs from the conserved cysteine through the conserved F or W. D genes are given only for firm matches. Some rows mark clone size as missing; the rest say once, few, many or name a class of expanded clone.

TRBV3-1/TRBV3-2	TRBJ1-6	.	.	TGTGCCAGCAGCCAAACCCGAACCGAGAATTCACCCCTCCACTTT	CASSQTRTENSPLHF
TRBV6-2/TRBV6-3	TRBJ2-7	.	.	TGTGCCAGCAGTTCCACAGGAGCCTACGAGCAGTACTTC	CASSSTGAYEQYF
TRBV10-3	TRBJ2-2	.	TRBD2	TGTGCCATCAGTATGGGACTAGCGGGCGGGGAGCTGTTTTTT	CAISMGLAGGELFF
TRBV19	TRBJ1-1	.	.	TGTGCCAGTAGTATAGTTCAGAACACTGAAGCTTTCTTT	CASSIVQNTEAFF
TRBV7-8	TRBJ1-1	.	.	TGTGCCAGCAGCTTCGGGGTACCCAGGAACACTGAAGCTTTCTTT	CASSFGVPRNTEAFF
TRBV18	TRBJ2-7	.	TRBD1	TGTGCCAGCTCACCAGGGACAGCCTACGAGCAGTACTTC	CASSPGTAYEQYF
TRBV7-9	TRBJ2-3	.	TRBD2	TGTGCCAGCAGAACCCGACTAGCGGGGGCCCCCACAGATACGCAGTATTTT	CASRTRLAGAPTDTQYF
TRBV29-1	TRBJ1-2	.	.	TGCAGCGTTCTTCACTATGGCTACACCTTC	CSVLHYGYTF
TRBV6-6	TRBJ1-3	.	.	TGTGCCAGCAGTTACGACTTGGGGGCGAAAGGAAACACCATATATTTT	CASSYDLGAKGNTIYF
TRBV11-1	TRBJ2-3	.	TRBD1	TGTGCCAGCAGCTTAGCGAGGGGGCAAACAGATACGCAGTATTTT	CASSLARGQTDTQYF
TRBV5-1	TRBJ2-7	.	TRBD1	TGCGCCAGCAGCTTGGTCGCCAGGACCCAGCAGGGGGCTTTCTACGAGCAGTACTTC	CASSLVARTQQGAFYEQYF
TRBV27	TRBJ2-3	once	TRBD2	TGTGCCAGCAGCCGCGACTACGCGGGAGTAATGGGGACAGATACGCAGTATTTT	CASSRDYAGVMGTDTQYF
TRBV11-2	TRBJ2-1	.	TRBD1	TGTGCCAGCAGTGGACAGGGCCCATACAATGAGCAGTTCTTC	CASSGQGPYNEQFF